The 12 T cell receptor beta chains below were found in one sample sequenced in a study of blood T cell repertoires in COVID-19. Profiled with immunoSEQ multiplex PCR; TCRdb holds only in-frame clones, not every one. The sample consists of about 15,000 clones, around 85% of them appearing once. The sequenced material came from peripheral blood. The receptors here all came from a man between 65 and 80 years old in a cohort sampled during active COVID-19.

The chain has TRBV7-3 and TRBJ2-7; possible D gene TRBD1, 5 bases. The germline V and J ends were trimmed by 5 bases and 3 bases, with 11 bases remaining between them. Germline-derived CDR1 and CDR2 are SGHTA and FQGTGA. The CDR3 runs to 13 residues. CDR3 sequence (DNA): TGTGCCAGCAGCGCAGGGCCTATCTACGAGCAGTACTTC. Its translation: CASSAGPIYEQYF.

CDR3 in DNA: TGCAGCGCCCGGGACACGAACACCGGGGAGCTGTTTTTT. Its protein is CSARDTNTGELFF. The chain is built from TRBV29-1 and TRBJ2-2; a weak D match, TRBD1 (6 bases). The length of the CDR3 is 13 residues. Trimming cost V 7 bases and J 0 bases, with 9 bases left between them. Per the germline V gene, CDR1 is SQVTM and CDR2 is ANQGSEA.

CDR3 nucleotide sequence: TGTGCCAGCAGCTTAGACGGGACAGGGGCCTACGAGCAGTACTTC. Translating gives CASSLDGTGAYEQYF. V is TRBV7-8 and J is TRBJ2-7, with 10 bases that match TRBD1. This CDR3 contains 15 residues. Germline trimming cut 1 base from V and 2 bases from J; bases unmatched to any gene: 2. Germline loops: CDR1 SGHVS, CDR2 FQNEAQ. The whole variable domain, remainder taken from reference TRBV7-8 and TRBJ2-7, is GAGVSQSPRYKVAKRGQDVALRCDPISGHVSLFWYQQALGQGPEFLTYFQNEAQLDKSGLPSDRFFAERPEGSVSTLKIQRTQQEDSAVYLCASSLDGTGAYEQYFGPGTRLTVT.

The chain combines TRBV19 with TRBJ2-2; 13 bases align to TRBD2. Germline V gene sequence: CDR1 LNHDA, CDR2 SQIVND (reference sequence). Unmatched junction bases numbered 10, after V lost 1 base and J lost 8 bases. The CDR3 length is 18 residues. The CDR3 loop is CASSIVGLAGVSAGELFF. The DNA for the CDR3 is TGTGCCAGTAGTATAGTTGGACTAGCGGGAGTATCGGCAGGGGAGCTGTTTTTT.

V gene TRBV6-5 combines with J gene TRBJ2-3; perhaps TRBD1 as D (5 bases). CDR3 size: 15 residues. V lost 3 bases and J 2 bases, leaving 12 bases between the germline ends. Germline loops: CDR1 MNHEY, CDR2 SVGAGI. The chain's CDR3 is CASSYKGHYTDTQYF. Here the CDR3 DNA reads TGTGCCAGCAGTTATAAGGGGCACTACACAGATACGCAGTATTTT.

The rearrangement uses TRBV5-4 and TRBJ2-3; TRBD1 is a possible D gene (5 bases). Germline V gives CDR1 SGHNT, CDR2 YYREEE (reference sequence). V was trimmed by 3 bases and J by 0 bases, leaving 11 bases between them. The length of the CDR3 is 15 residues. The CDR3 here is CASSSGGASTDTQYF. The CDR3 DNA sequence: TGTGCCAGCAGCTCTGGTGGGGCCAGCACAGATACGCAGTATTTT.

J is TRBJ2-3 and V is TRBV5-1; TRBD1 might be the D (5 bases). The CDR3 runs 16 residues. CDR1 is SGHRS, CDR2 YFSETQ, per germline. Trimming pared 0 bases from V and 5 bases from J, leaving 16 bases between. DNA of the CDR3: TGCGCCAGCAGCTTGGACCAGGGAAGTCCGGGAGATACGCAGTATTTT. This encodes CASSLDQGSPGDTQYF.

This sequence joins TRBV18 and TRBJ2-7, with 8 bases matching TRBD2. J was trimmed by 3 bases and V by 4 bases; bases with no gene match: 14. Germline CDR1 KGHSH, CDR2 LQKENI. The CDR3 spans 17 residues. CDR3 loop: CASSLDSRQAGVYEQYF. Here the CDR3 DNA reads TGTGCCAGCTCACTGGACAGTAGACAAGCGGGAGTCTACGAGCAGTACTTC.

The chain combines TRBV29-1 with TRBJ1-2; weak D call: TRBD1 (5 bases). Trimming cost V 4 bases and J 8 bases, with 11 bases left between them. CDR1 and CDR2 (germline): SQVTM, ANQGSEA. CDR3 length: 11 residues. CDR3 residues: CSVVVGQGYTF. CDR3 DNA: TGCAGCGTTGTCGTGGGGCAGGGCTACACCTTC.

The chain joins TRBV28 to TRBJ1-2, with TRBD1 as a possible D gene (6 bases). Trimming took 5 bases from V and 4 from J, leaving 14 bases between them. Looked up from germline, CDR1 is MDHEN and CDR2 is SYDVKM. The CDR3 consists of 14 residues. The CDR3 sequence: CASSILQGSYGYTF. The CDR3 region has the DNA TGTGCCAGCAGTATCCTACAGGGAAGCTATGGCTACACCTTC.

V gene TRBV10-3 combines with J gene TRBJ2-3, with 13 positions matching TRBD2. The CDR3 has 19 amino acids. Germline V gene data show CDR1 as ENHRY and CDR2 as SYGVKD. The ends lost 0 bases at V and 2 bases at J; junction bases unmatched: 8. This chain's CDR3 is CAISESTSGRTYDTDTQYF. As DNA, the CDR3 is TGTGCCATCAGTGAGTCGACTAGCGGGAGGACTTACGACACAGATACGCAGTATTTT.

The CDR3: CASRLPHPALAGGPAPVYEQYF. The CDR3 DNA reads TGTGCAAGTCGCTTACCTCACCCAGCACTAGCGGGAGGGCCGGCCCCCGTCTACGAGCAGTACTTC. V and J are TRBV12-2 and TRBJ2-7; the table's TRBD2 call for D was not verified on the DNA. TRBV12-2 is described as a pseudogene. This CDR3 spans 22 amino acids.